One and the same sample provided the 7 T cell receptor beta chains below, sequenced in a study of T cells in Graves' hyperthyroidism and ophthalmopathy. The TCR beta CDR3 regions underwent amplification using RNA transcripts as the source. HTBI primers were employed in a first-round RT-PCR of the TCR CDR3. TCRdb re-analysed the multiplex PCR reads in MiXCR, keeping a single row per CDR3 protein. Of some 420,000 distinct CDR3 sequences in the sample, roughly 15% are singletons; the top ten hold 5% to 6.5%. Sample: blood. The receptor set was obtained from a woman under 30 with Graves' hyperthyroidism.

The table lists this clonotype with a few counts. The chain employs TRBV18 and TRBJ2-6; D is unclear. CDR3 length equals 14 residues. Trimming cost V 6 bases and J 1 base, with 7 bases left between them. Germline CDR1 is KGHSH and CDR2 is LQKENI. The CDR3: CASSENSGANVLTF. The CDR3 bases are TGTGCCAGCTCCGAAAATTCTGGGGCCAACGTCCTGACTTTC.

Concerning this clonotype itself: Since a much larger clone is just one base distant, this may be a read error. The chain has TRBV3-1 and TRBJ1-6; a weak D match, TRBD1 (5 bases). CDR1 is LGHDT, CDR2 YNNKEL, per germline (reference sequence). CDR3 length: 15 residues. For the CDR3, the DNA is TGTGCCGGCAGCCAAGACGGGACGCGCAATTCACCCCTCCACTTT. As protein: CAGSQDGTRNSPLHF. Supplemented by reference TRBV3-1 and TRBJ1-6, the full variable domain reads DTAVSQTPKYLVTQMGNDKSIKCEQNLGHDTMYWYKQDSKKFLKIMFSYNNKELIINETVPNRFSPKSPDKAHLNLHINSLELGDSAVYFCAGSQDGTRNSPLHFGNGTRLTVT.

The chain links TRBV12-3 or TRBV12-4 to TRBJ2-7, with 12 bases identical to TRBD2. This CDR3 comprises 16 residues. V was pared by 5 bases and J by 3 bases, with 8 bases of the junction left unmatched. The CDR3 sequence is CASSELAGGRSYEQYF. CDR3 nucleotide sequence: TGTGCCAGCAGTGAACTAGCGGGAGGAAGAAGCTACGAGCAGTACTTC.

This clonotype was counted many times. The chain combines TRBV3-1 with TRBJ2-7; 7 nucleotides line up with TRBD2. V lost 0 bases and J lost 0; bases outside the gene matches: 5. This CDR3 region has 16 residues. Germline lookup yields CDR1 LGHDT and CDR2 YNNKEL (reference sequence). The CDR3 protein is CASSQDLAGASYEQYF. DNA of the CDR3: TGTGCCAGCAGCCAAGATCTGGCGGGAGCCTCCTACGAGCAGTACTTC.

The chain links TRBV11-2 to TRBJ2-5; D call uncertain. Germline CDR1 and CDR2: SGHAT and FQNNGV. The CDR3 covers 14 residues. V was trimmed by 0 bases and J by 5 bases, leaving 10 bases between them. The CDR3 loop reads CASSLEYSRETQYF. As DNA, the CDR3 is TGTGCCAGCAGCTTAGAGTACAGTAGGGAGACCCAGTACTTC.

The V call is TRBV9, the J call TRBJ2-5; D is perhaps TRBD1 or TRBD2 (5 bases each). This CDR3 spans 16 amino acids. Trimming pared 0 bases from V and 5 bases from J, leaving 17 bases between. Germline V gene data show CDR1 as SGDLS and CDR2 as YYNGEE. The CDR3 nucleotides read TGTGCCAGCAGCGTAGCTAGCCGCACGGCAGGGGAGACCCAGTACTTC. It codes for CASSVASRTAGETQYF.

The V gene is TRBV7-9, the J gene TRBJ2-5; 10 nucleotides align to TRBD1. The CDR3 extends over 14 amino acids. V was pared by 5 bases and J by 6 bases, with 6 bases of the junction left unmatched. The germline V gene has CDR1 SEHNR and CDR2 FQNEAQ (reference sequence). As DNA, the CDR3 is TGTGCCAGCAGCCCTCGGACAGGGGGGAAGACCCAGTACTTC. It translates to CASSPRTGGKTQYF.